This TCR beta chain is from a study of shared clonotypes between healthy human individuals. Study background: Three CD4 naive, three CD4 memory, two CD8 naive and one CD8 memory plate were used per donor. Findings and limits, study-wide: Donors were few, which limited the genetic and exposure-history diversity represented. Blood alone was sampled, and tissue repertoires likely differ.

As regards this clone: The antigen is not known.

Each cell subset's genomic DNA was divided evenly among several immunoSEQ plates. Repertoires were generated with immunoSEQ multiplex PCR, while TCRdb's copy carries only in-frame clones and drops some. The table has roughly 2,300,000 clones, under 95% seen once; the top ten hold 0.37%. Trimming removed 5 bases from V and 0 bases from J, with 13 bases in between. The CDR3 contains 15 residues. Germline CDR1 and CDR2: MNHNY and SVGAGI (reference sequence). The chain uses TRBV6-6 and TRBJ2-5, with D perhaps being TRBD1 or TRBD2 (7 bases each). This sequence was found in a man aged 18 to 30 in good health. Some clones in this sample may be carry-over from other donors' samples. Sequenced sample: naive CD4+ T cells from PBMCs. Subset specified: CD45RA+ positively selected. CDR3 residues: CASSSGTVYQETQYF. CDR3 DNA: TGTGCCAGCAGTAGCGGGACAGTGTACCAAGAGACCCAGTACTTC.